This is a list of T cell receptor beta chains from one sample in a study of blood T cells in healthy people across ages. TCRdb re-called the 5' RACE reads with MiXCR, one entry per CDR3 protein. This repertoire shows about 1.6 million distinct CDR3 sequences, about 31% found once; its top ten account for about 11%. Sequenced: blood. The receptors were gathered from a woman in her 30s in good health. The CDR3 runs from the conserved cysteine through the conserved F or W. Each record gives: J gene, clone size, D gene, V gene, CDR3 DNA, CDR3 protein. D genes are given only for firm matches. Size values are once, few and many counts, or a class for expanded clones, and some rows have none.

TRBJ1-2 | . | . | TRBV12-3/TRBV12-4 | TGTGCCAGCAGCACGGGGGCAGGTCATAACTATGGCTACACCTTC | CASSTGAGHNYGYTF
TRBJ2-7 | . | TRBD2 | TRBV20-1 | TGCAGTGCTAGAAGCGGGGCTAGGTACGAGCAGTACTTC | CSARSGARYEQYF
TRBJ1-2 | . | . | TRBV20-1 | TGCAGTGCCCGTAGGTGGGGTGATAACTATGGCTACACCTTC | CSARRWGDNYGYTF
TRBJ2-1 | few | . | TRBV27 | TGTGCCAGCACCTCGAGTGCAAACTACAATGAGCAGTTCTTC | CASTSSANYNEQFF
TRBJ2-5 | . | . | TRBV9 | TGTGCCAGCAGCGGAAACCGTTATGACAGCCGAGAGACCCAGTACTTC | CASSGNRYDSRETQYF
TRBJ1-2 | . | TRBD1 | TRBV5-6 | TGTGCCAGCAGCCTATCCTGGCGGCGAACTGCAGGGGGTAACTATGGCTACACCTTC | CASSLSWRRTAGGNYGYTF
TRBJ2-7 | . | . | TRBV27 | TGTGCCAGCAGCCCCGGGAAGAACGAGCAGTACTTC | CASSPGKNEQYF
TRBJ2-7 | many | TRBD1 | TRBV18 | TGTGCCAGCTCACCAGGGACAGCCGGACACGAGCAGTACTTC | CASSPGTAGHEQYF
TRBJ2-5 | few | TRBD2 | TRBV5-1 | TGCGCCAGCAGCTTGTACGCCGGTGTTAGCGGGGGAGAGACCCAGTACTTC | CASSLYAGVSGGETQYF
TRBJ1-5 | . | . | TRBV2 | TGTGCCAGCAGTCCCCCAGGGTTGGATCAGCCCCAGCATTTT | CASSPPGLDQPQHF
TRBJ1-2 | . | TRBD1 | TRBV28 | TGTGCCAGCCGGGAGCTACAGGGGCTCTATGGCTACACCTTC | CASRELQGLYGYTF
TRBJ1-4 | . | TRBD1 | TRBV11-2 | TGTGCCAGCAGCACCGGGACAGGGCTTGAAAAACTGTTTTTT | CASSTGTGLEKLFF
TRBJ1-4 | few | . | TRBV20-1 | TGCAGTGCTCCCGGAGGCAGGGCAGGAGAAAAACTGTTTTTT | CSAPGGRAGEKLFF
TRBJ1-4 | few | . | TRBV6-6 | TGTGCCACTGCCCACGGGGCAGGGGTTAATGAAAAACTGTTTTTT | CATAHGAGVNEKLFF
TRBJ2-2 | . | TRBD1 | TRBV5-1 | TGCGCCAGCAGCTTGGCCGACAGGGGCACCGGGGAGCTGTTTTTT | CASSLADRGTGELFF
TRBJ2-3 | many | TRBD2 | TRBV29-1 | TGCAGCGTTGACACTAGCGGGGGGAACACAGATACGCAGTATTTT | CSVDTSGGNTDTQYF
TRBJ2-7 | . | TRBD1 | TRBV28 | TGTGCCAGCGTTACCCCGACAGGGGCCTACGAGCAGTACTTC | CASVTPTGAYEQYF
TRBJ2-1 | . | TRBD1 | TRBV6-2/TRBV6-3 | TGCGCCAGCACTCTTACAGGGGGCACATACAATGGGCAGTTCTTC | CASTLTGGTYNGQFF
TRBJ2-6 | few | . | TRBV5-6 | TGTGCCAGCAGCGTGCCGTCCTCTGGGGCCAACGTCCTGACTTTC | CASSVPSSGANVLTF
TRBJ1-1 | few | TRBD1 | TRBV20-1 | TGCAGTGCTAGGGGGGACAGGAATACTGCTGAAGCTTTCTTT | CSARGDRNTAEAFF
TRBJ2-3 | . | . | TRBV6-5 | TGTGCCAGCAGACGCCGACTAGTGGATACGCAGTATTTT | CASRRRLVDTQYF
TRBJ2-7 | . | TRBD2 | TRBV5-6 | TGTGCCAGCAGCTTATCAGGGTCGTTGGGACTAGCGATCCACGAGCAGTACTTC | CASSLSGSLGLAIHEQYF
TRBJ1-2 | many | . | TRBV20-1 | TGCAGTGCTCTTCCCTTAAATCGGTACTTTGGCTACACCTTC | CSALPLNRYFGYTF
TRBJ2-7 | . | TRBD1 | TRBV11-1 | TGTGCCAGCAGCACCTGGACAGGGATGTCCTACGAGCAGTACTTC | CASSTWTGMSYEQYF
TRBJ1-2 | . | . | TRBV20-1 | TGCAGTGCTAGTCCTGGGCCAGCGTATTCCTGCACCTTC | CSASPGPAYSCTF
TRBJ2-1 | . | . | TRBV21-1 | TGTGCCAGCAGCACCGGACTAGCGGGAAGGTCCTACAATGAGCAGTTCTTC | CASSTGLAGRSYNEQFF
TRBJ2-5 | many | . | TRBV7-2 | TGTGCCAGCAGCTCACGAGGGAGGAAACAAGAGACCCAGTACTTC | CASSSRGRKQETQYF
TRBJ2-4 | few | . | TRBV27 | TGTGCCAGCAGTTTAACAGGGTTAGCCAAAAACATTCAGTACTTC | CASSLTGLAKNIQYF
TRBJ1-2 | many | TRBD1 | TRBV29-1 | TGCAGCGACAGGGGACAGGGGGCTCTTCGTGGCTACACCTTC | CSDRGQGALRGYTF
TRBJ2-7 | . | . | TRBV5-1 | TGCGCCAGCAGCCCTGGACAAGTCAACGAGCAGTACTTC | CASSPGQVNEQYF
TRBJ2-7 | . | . | TRBV11-2 | TGTGCCAGCAACTTAATTGGCCTTTCCTACGAGCAGTACTTC | CASNLIGLSYEQYF
TRBJ2-1 | . | . | TRBV28 | TGTGCCAGCACTAGGGGGATAGCGGCGTCCTACAATGAGCAGTTCTTC | CASTRGIAASYNEQFF
TRBJ1-5 | few | TRBD1 | TRBV20-1 | TGCAGTGCTACCGGGGGGACAGGGAGAAGCAATCAGCCCCAGCATTTT | CSATGGTGRSNQPQHF
TRBJ1-4 | . | . | TRBV10-3 | TGTGCCATCTCGGCGGACTTATCTTTTGAAAAACTGTTTTTT | CAISADLSFEKLFF
TRBJ2-5 | few | . | TRBV3-1 | TGTGCCAGCAGCCAACCCCGACTAGTAGGGGAGACCCAGTACTTC | CASSQPRLVGETQYF
TRBJ2-6 | few | TRBD1 | TRBV4-1 | TGCGCCAGCAGCCCCGGACAGGGCCCCTCTGGGGCCAACGTCCTGACTTTC | CASSPGQGPSGANVLTF
TRBJ2-1 | . | . | TRBV7-8 | TGTGCCAGCAGCTTAGCGGTGGACGACGGGACCCAGTTCTTC | CASSLAVDDGTQFF
TRBJ2-5 | . | TRBD1 | TRBV18 | TGTGCCAGCTCACCACCGGAGGGACAGGGGATGCAGACCCAGTACTTC | CASSPPEGQGMQTQYF
TRBJ2-3 | few | . | TRBV6-5 | TGTGCCAGCAGTCGACAGGACCATAGCACAGATACGCAGTATTTT | CASSRQDHSTDTQYF
TRBJ2-5 | few | . | TRBV5-1 | TGCGCCAGCAGCTTGGGTCCCTCCGGGAAGCCGGAGGAGACCCAGTACTTC | CASSLGPSGKPEETQYF
TRBJ2-5 | few | TRBD2 | TRBV5-1 | TGCGCCAGCAGCCCGGGGGGTACCAGCGGGGAGACCCAGTACTTC | CASSPGGTSGETQYF
TRBJ2-7 | . | TRBD1 | TRBV5-1 | TGCGCCAGCAGCAAGACAGGGGGAGGCTACGAGCAGTACTTC | CASSKTGGGYEQYF
TRBJ2-7 | many | . | TRBV29-1 | TGCAGCGTTGTTACGTTTGGGACGTACTCCTACGAGCAGTACTTC | CSVVTFGTYSYEQYF
TRBJ1-5 | . | . | TRBV12-3/TRBV12-4 | TGTGCCAGCAGTGCAGAGCCCGATCAGCCCCAGCATTTT | CASSAEPDQPQHF
TRBJ2-7 | . | . | TRBV25-1 | TGTGCCAGCAGTGATCCCGGAGTTACCTACGAGCAGTACTTC | CASSDPGVTYEQYF
TRBJ1-4 | few | TRBD1 | TRBV12-3/TRBV12-4 | TGTGCCAGCAGTTTACAGGGGGCTCGGGAAAAACTGTTTTTT | CASSLQGAREKLFF
TRBJ2-5 | . | TRBD1 | TRBV6-5 | TGTGCCAGCAATTTCGGACCTAGGCACTCCGGACAGGGAGGAGAGACCCAGTACTTC | CASNFGPRHSGQGGETQYF
TRBJ1-2 | few | . | TRBV28 | TGTGCCAGCAGCTATCGGGGGCAAATTGGCTACACCTTC | CASSYRGQIGYTF
TRBJ2-7 | . | . | TRBV20-1 | TGCAGTGCTAGAAGTACCAACCTACCGGTCGAGCAGTACTTC | CSARSTNLPVEQYF
TRBJ1-4 | . | . | TRBV7-9 | TGTGCCAGCACCATCCCTGTTGGGGCTAATGAAAAACTGTTTTTT | CASTIPVGANEKLFF
TRBJ2-1 | . | TRBD2 | TRBV11-3 | TGTGCCAGCAGCCCCACCTGGACTAGCGGGTACAATGAGCAGTTCTTC | CASSPTWTSGYNEQFF
TRBJ2-4 | few | . | TRBV20-1 | TGTAGTGCTAGTGGGGGTTTGGGCAAAAACATTCAGTACTTC | CSASGGLGKNIQYF